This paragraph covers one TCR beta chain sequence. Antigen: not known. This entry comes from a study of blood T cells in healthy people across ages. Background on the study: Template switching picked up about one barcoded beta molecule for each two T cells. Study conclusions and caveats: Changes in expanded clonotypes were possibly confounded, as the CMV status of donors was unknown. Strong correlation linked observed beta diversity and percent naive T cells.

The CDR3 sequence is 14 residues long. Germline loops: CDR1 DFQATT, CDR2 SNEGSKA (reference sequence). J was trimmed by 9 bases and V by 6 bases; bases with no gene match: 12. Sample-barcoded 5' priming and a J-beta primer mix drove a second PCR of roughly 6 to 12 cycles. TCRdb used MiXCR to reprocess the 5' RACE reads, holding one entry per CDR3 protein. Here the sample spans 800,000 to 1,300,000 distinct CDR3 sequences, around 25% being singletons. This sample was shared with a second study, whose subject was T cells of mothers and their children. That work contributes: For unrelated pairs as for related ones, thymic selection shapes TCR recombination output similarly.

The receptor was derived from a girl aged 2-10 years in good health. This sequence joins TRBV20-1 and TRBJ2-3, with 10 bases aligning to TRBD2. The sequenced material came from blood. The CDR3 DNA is TGCAGTGCCGTTCAGGGGCAAGCGGGGGGGACGCAGTATTTT. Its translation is CSAVQGQAGGTQYF.